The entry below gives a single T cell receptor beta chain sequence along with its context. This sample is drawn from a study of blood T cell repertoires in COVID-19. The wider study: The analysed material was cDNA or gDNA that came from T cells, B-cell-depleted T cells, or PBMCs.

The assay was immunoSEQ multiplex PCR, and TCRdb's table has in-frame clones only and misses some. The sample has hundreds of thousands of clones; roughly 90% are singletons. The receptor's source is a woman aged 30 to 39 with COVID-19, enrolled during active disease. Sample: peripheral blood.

The CDR3 region has the DNA TGCGCCAGCAGTGAGAAAGCGGGAGTGCCCGAGCAGTACTTC. It codes for CASSEKAGVPEQYF. The V and J genes are TRBV10-2 and TRBJ2-7, with 8 bases aligning to TRBD2. The CDR3 has 14 residues. J was trimmed by 6 bases and V by 2 bases; bases with no gene match: 6. From germline, CDR1 is WSHSY and CDR2 SAAADI.